This paragraph reports one T cell receptor beta chain. Its antigen remains unknown. Peripheral blood genomic DNA, not sorted cells or RNA, was the template. This specimen belongs to a study of T cell repertoires in aging, cancer and after chemotherapy. Across the whole study: Six age groups, ranging from 30 or younger to 70 or older, included the donors. Chronic lymphocytic leukemia patients on fludarabine- or bendamustine-based regimens gave paired samples before and after chemotherapy. Study-wide findings and caveats: Median generation probability rose over the chemotherapy interval in each cancer cohort, suggesting rebound thymic output. Age-matched healthy donors had significantly more diverse, less clonal blood TCR repertoires than untreated cancer patients.

TRB rearrangements spanning V, D and J were amplified using mixed TRB-A/B primers. TCRdb called the multiplex PCR reads again in MiXCR, with one record for every CDR3 protein. The table shows about 1,500 distinct CDR3 sequences, with approximately 60% occurring only once. The CDR3 covers 13 residues. Germline values: CDR1 SQVTM, CDR2 ANQGSEA. Trimming pared 8 bases from V and 1 base from J, leaving 14 bases between. This receptor was taken from a human donor with a blood cancer. This chain connects TRBV29-1 to TRBJ1-1; TRBD1 is a possible D gene (5 bases). Sequencing was carried out using blood. CDR3 coding DNA: TGCAGCTACCTCGGGGGATGGAACACTGAAGCTTTCTTT. This sequence encodes CSYLGGWNTEAFF.